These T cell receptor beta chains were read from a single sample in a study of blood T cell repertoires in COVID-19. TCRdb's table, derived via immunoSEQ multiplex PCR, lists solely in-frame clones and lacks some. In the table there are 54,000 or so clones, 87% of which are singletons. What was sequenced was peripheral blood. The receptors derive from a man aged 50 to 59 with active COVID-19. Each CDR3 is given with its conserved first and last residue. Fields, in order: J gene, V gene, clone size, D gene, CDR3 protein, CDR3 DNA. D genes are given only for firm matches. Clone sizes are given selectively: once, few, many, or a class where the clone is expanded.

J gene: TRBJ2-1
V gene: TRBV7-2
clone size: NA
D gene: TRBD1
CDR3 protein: CASSHMMGQGSHEQFF
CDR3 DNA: TGTGCCAGCAGTCATATGATGGGACAGGGTAGCCATGAGCAGTTCTTC

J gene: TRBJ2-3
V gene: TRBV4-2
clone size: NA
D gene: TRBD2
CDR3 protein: CASSQEGASGRMNTQYF
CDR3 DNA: TGTGCCAGCAGCCAAGAAGGGGCTAGCGGGAGGATGAATACGCAGTATTTT

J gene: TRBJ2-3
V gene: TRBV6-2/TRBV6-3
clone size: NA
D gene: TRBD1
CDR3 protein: CASSSGQGPNTDTQYF
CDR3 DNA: TGTGCCAGCAGTTCCGGACAGGGCCCCAACACAGATACGCAGTATTTT

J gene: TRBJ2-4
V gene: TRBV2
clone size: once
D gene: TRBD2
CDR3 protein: CASRETSGGLNIQYF
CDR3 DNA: TGTGCCAGCAGGGAAACTAGCGGCGGTTTGAACATTCAGTACTTC

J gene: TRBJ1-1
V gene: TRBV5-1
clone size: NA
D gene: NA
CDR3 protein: CASSPSGGNTEAFF
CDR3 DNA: TGCGCCAGCAGCCCGAGTGGAGGGAACACTGAAGCTTTCTTT

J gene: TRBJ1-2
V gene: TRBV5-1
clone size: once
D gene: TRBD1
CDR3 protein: CASSPGQGGTSRGYTF
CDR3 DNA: TGCGCCAGCAGCCCGGGACAGGGAGGAACATCGCGGGGCTACACCTTC

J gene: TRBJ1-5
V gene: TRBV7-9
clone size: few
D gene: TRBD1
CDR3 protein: CASSRAFGGTGGNQPQHF
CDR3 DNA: TGTGCCAGCAGCCGAGCATTTGGAGGGACAGGGGGCAATCAGCCCCAGCATTTT

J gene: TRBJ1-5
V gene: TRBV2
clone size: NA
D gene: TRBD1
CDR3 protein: CASTMDRVVNQPQHF
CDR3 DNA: TGTGCCAGCACCATGGACAGGGTGGTCAATCAGCCCCAGCATTTT

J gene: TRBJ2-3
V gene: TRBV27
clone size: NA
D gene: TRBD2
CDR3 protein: CASSSREGQDTQYF
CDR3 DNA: TGTGCCAGCAGTTCCCGGGAGGGCCAGGATACGCAGTATTTT

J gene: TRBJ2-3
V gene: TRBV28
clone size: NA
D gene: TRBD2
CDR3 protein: CASSSASGGPTSRGTQYF
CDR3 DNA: TGTGCCAGCAGTTCGGCTAGCGGGGGGCCCACCTCCCGGGGTACGCAGTATTTT

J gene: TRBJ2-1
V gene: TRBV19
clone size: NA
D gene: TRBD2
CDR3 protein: CASSIGTSGSGSYNEQFF
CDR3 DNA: TGTGCCAGTAGTATAGGGACTAGCGGGAGTGGTTCCTACAATGAGCAGTTCTTC

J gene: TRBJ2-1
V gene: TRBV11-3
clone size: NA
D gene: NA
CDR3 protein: CASSFSGTSYNEQFF
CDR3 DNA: TGTGCCAGCAGCTTCTCAGGAACCTCCTACAATGAGCAGTTCTTC

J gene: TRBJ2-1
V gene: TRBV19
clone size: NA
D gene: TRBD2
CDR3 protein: CASSSGSGRSSNEQFF
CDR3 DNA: TGTGCCAGTAGTTCGGGAAGCGGGAGGTCTTCCAATGAGCAGTTCTTC

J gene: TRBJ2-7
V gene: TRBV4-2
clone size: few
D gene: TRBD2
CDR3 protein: CASSLTSGGASYEQYF
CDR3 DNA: TGTGCCAGCAGCTTAACTAGCGGGGGGGCCTCCTACGAGCAGTACTTC

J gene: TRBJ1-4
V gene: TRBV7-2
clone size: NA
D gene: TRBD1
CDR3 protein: CASSRTGTGLEKLFF
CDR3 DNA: TGTGCCAGCAGCAGGACCGGGACAGGGCTTGAAAAACTGTTTTTT

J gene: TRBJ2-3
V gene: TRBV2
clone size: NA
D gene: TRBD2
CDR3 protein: CASSDLSGRGGTDTQYF
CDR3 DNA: TGTGCCAGCAGTGACCTCAGCGGGAGAGGTGGTACAGATACGCAGTATTTT

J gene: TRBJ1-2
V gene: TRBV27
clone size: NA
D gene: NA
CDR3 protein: CASSGEDGEYGYTF
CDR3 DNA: TGTGCCAGCAGTGGAGAGGACGGGGAATATGGCTACACCTTC

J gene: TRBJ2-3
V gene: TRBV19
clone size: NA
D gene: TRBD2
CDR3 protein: CASSPFGTSGDQRGDTQYF
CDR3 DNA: TGTGCCAGTAGTCCATTCGGGACTAGCGGAGACCAAAGGGGAGATACGCAGTATTTT

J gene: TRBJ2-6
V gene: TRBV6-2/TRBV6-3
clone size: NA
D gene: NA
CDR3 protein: CASSLFLSGANVLTF
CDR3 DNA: TGTGCCAGCAGTCTGTTTCTCTCTGGGGCCAACGTCCTGACTTTC